Following are 7 T cell receptor beta chains from one sample sequenced in a study of cytomegalovirus exposure and HLA in healthy donors. The PCR used 60 Vbeta and 13 Jbeta primers. The data were produced by immunoSEQ multiplex PCR, yet TCRdb's version contains in-frame clones alone and is incomplete. The repertoire holds roughly 190,000 clones, around four fifths seen once, with 0.7% to 0.95% in the top ten. The sequenced sample consisted of PBMCs. These receptors all come from a woman aged 18-29 years in good health and CMV-seronegative.

The V and J genes are TRBV5-5 and TRBJ2-7, with 7 nucleotides matching TRBD1. The V segment lost 4 bases and the J segment 5 bases; nucleotides outside the gene matches: 12. In germline, CDR1 is SGHKS, CDR2 YYEKEE (reference sequence). CDR3 length: 15 amino acids. The CDR3 spells CASSAPGQPLNEQYF. The CDR3 nucleotides are TGTGCCAGCAGCGCCCCGGGACAGCCCCTTAACGAGCAGTACTTC.

This clone was seen more than once but under ten times. The rearrangement uses TRBV9 and TRBJ2-7, with 8 bases that match TRBD2. Germline values: CDR1 SGDLS, CDR2 YYNGEE. Trimming at V came to 0 bases and at J to 5 bases, leaving 7 bases not matched to a gene. The CDR3 has 15 residues. The CDR3 DNA follows: TGTGCCAGCAGCGTAGCAGGGACTAGAATAGACGAGCAGTACTTC. Translation gives CASSVAGTRIDEQYF.

The chain links TRBV23-1 to TRBJ1-2; TRBD1 matches at 7 bases. TRBV23-1 is designated an ORF whose function remains uncertain. This CDR3 is 15 amino acids long. Germline trimming cut 8 bases from V and 0 bases from J; bases unmatched to any gene: 9. This chain's CDR3 is CASLTGVTANYGYTF. The CDR3 DNA is TGCGCCAGCCTCACAGGGGTGACAGCTAACTATGGCTACACCTTC.

As DNA, the CDR3 is TGTGCCATCAGCTCGGAGGATGAGCAGTTCTTC. It is translated as CAISSEDEQFF. The V call is TRBV10-3, the J call TRBJ2-1; TRBD2 might be the D (5 bases). Germline V gene data show CDR1 as ENHRY and CDR2 as SYGVKD. The CDR3 runs 11 residues. The ends were cut back, 6 bases at V and 8 bases at J, with 8 bases in the middle.

The rearrangement uses TRBV27 and TRBJ2-1; no reliable D call. Germline assignment: CDR1 MNHEY and CDR2 SMNVEV (reference sequence). V was pared by 3 bases and J by 5 bases, with 8 bases between. CDR3 size: 13 residues. In nucleotides, the CDR3 is TGTGCCAGCAGTTTCAGGAACAACAATGAGCAGTTCTTC. Its translation is CASSFRNNNEQFF.

The rearrangement links TRBV30 to TRBJ2-2; TRBD1 is a possible D gene (6 bases). The CDR3 runs 13 residues. The germline gives CDR1 GTSNPN, CDR2 SVGIG (reference sequence). Trimming took 0 bases from V and 6 from J, leaving 8 bases between them. The CDR3 here is CAWSVGGAGELFF. The CDR3 bases are TGTGCCTGGAGTGTAGGGGGAGCCGGGGAGCTGTTTTTT.

Many counts were recorded for this clone. The rearrangement joins TRBV2 to TRBJ1-5; no clear D. The length of the CDR3 is 14 residues. V lost 3 bases and J 0 bases, leaving 6 bases between the germline ends. Germline V CDR1 and CDR2: SNHLY, FYNNEI. The CDR3 here is CASSDTDSNQPQHF. CDR3 bases: TGTGCCAGCAGTGATACAGATAGCAATCAGCCCCAGCATTTT.